Each of the 5 T cell receptor beta chains below was sequenced from the same sample in a study of T cells in Graves' hyperthyroidism and ophthalmopathy. Researchers took RNA transcripts and amplified the TCR beta CDR3 regions from them. The primer set for the first-round RT-PCR of the TCR CDR3 was HTBI. One entry per CDR3 protein results from TCRdb running MiXCR on the multiplex PCR reads. The top ten hold approximately 13% of the sample, which has 550,000 to 650,000 distinct CDR3 sequences, around 13% seen once. Sequencing input: blood. These receptors came from a woman aged 40 to 55 with Graves' hyperthyroidism.

This clonotype was observed at least ten times. The rearrangement links TRBV2 to TRBJ1-1; D not certain. The CDR3 is 15 amino acids. CDR1 SNHLY and CDR2 FYNNEI come from the germline V gene. V lost 0 bases and J 0 bases, leaving 8 bases between the germline ends. The chain's CDR3 is CASSEALQVNTEAFF. The CDR3 DNA sequence: TGTGCCAGCAGTGAAGCGCTTCAAGTGAACACTGAAGCTTTCTTT.

In its sample, this clonotype was seen many times. The rearrangement joins TRBV12-3 or TRBV12-4 to TRBJ2-1; 8 nucleotides align to TRBD1. CDR3 length: 16 residues. With 6 bases clipped from V and 7 bases from J, the junction kept 14 bases outside the gene matches. The CDR3 nucleotides read TGTGCCAGCAGCTCCGGGAATCAGGGGGCGCGGAATGAGCAGTTCTTC. Translated, it gives CASSSGNQGARNEQFF.

This clonotype has at least ten counts. The chain is built from TRBV7-6 and TRBJ2-1; no firm D call. CDR1 is SGHVS, CDR2 FNYEAQ, per germline. The germline V and J ends were trimmed by 3 bases and 8 bases, with 14 bases remaining between them. The CDR3 is made up of 14 amino acids. The CDR3 spells CASSLGPSSDEQFF. The CDR3 DNA follows: TGTGCCAGCAGCTTGGGCCCCTCTTCCGATGAGCAGTTCTTC.

V is TRBV7-6 and J is TRBJ2-2; the D gene is possibly TRBD1 (6 bases). Trimming cost V 5 bases and J 1 base, with 11 bases left between them. The CDR3 sequence is 15 residues long. CDR1 SGHVS and CDR2 FNYEAQ come from the germline V gene. The CDR3 DNA follows: TGTGCCAGCAGCCCGGGGACAAAGAACACCGGGGAGCTGTTTTTT. This sequence encodes CASSPGTKNTGELFF.

At least ten counts were recorded for this clonotype. J is TRBJ2-7 and V is TRBV3-1; D unclear. V was cut by 3 bases and J by 3 bases, with 9 bases left in between. CDR3 length equals 13 residues. Looked up from germline, CDR1 is LGHDT and CDR2 is YNNKEL (reference sequence). CDR3 coding DNA: TGTGCCAGCAGCCATCAATTGCTCTACGAGCAGTACTTC. Translated: CASSHQLLYEQYF.